Sequencing of this TCR beta chain was carried out in a study of cytomegalovirus exposure and HLA in healthy donors. At the level of the study: A data release that came early held approximately 85 million unique TCRs from HLA-typed donors. Whole-study results and caveats: Apart from CMV serostatus, no immune exposure information was available. Per a prior analysis, the majority of TCR beta V segments were productive roughly 87% or roughly 30% of the time.

As concerns this clone: Its antigen is currently unknown.

V lost 5 bases, J lost 7 bases, and 5 bases stayed unmatched. The germline V gene encodes CDR1 MNHEY and CDR2 SVGAGI. The CDR3 sequence is 14 residues long. Primers included in the PCR were 60 Vbeta and 13 Jbeta primers. Sequenced by immunoSEQ multiplex PCR; TCRdb stores in-frame clones only, minus some. Among 100,000 to 150,000 clones, over 70% were seen once, and the ten largest hold 1.8%. What was sequenced was PBMCs. This sequence joins TRBV6-5 and TRBJ1-4; 9 bases line up with TRBD1. The source is a woman aged 40-49 years in good health and CMV-seronegative. CDR3 sequence (DNA): TGTGCCAGCAGTAAGACAGGGGGGGGTGAAAAACTGTTTTTT. Its translation: CASSKTGGGEKLFF.